The 23 T cell receptor beta chains below come from one sample, sequenced in a study of blood T cell repertoires in COVID-19. The table came from immunoSEQ multiplex PCR; TCRdb's copy has only in-frame clones and leaves some out. The sample consists of 87,000 or so clones, over 80% of them appearing once. Sequencing used peripheral blood. The receptors were gathered from a man aged 80 or over with acute or convalescent COVID-19.

The rearrangement uses TRBV19 and TRBJ1-4, with D tentatively TRBD1 (6 bases). The CDR3 contains 17 residues. The ends were cut back, 2 bases at V and 0 bases at J, with 13 bases in the middle. Germline V lookup: CDR1 LNHDA, CDR2 SQIVND (reference sequence). CDR3 in DNA: TGTGCCAGTAGTATACCCCGACAGGCTGCAACTAATGAAAAACTGTTTTTT. Translation gives CASSIPRQAATNEKLFF.

This clone was seen a few times. The rearrangement uses TRBV27 and TRBJ2-6; 9 positions agree with TRBD1. V shed 6 bases and J 0 bases; nucleotides not matched to a gene: 6. Per the germline V gene, CDR1 is MNHEY and CDR2 is SMNVEV (reference sequence). The CDR3 has 17 residues. The CDR3 loop reads CASRTRTGDSGANVLTF. CDR3 DNA: TGTGCCAGCAGGACCAGGACAGGGGACTCTGGGGCCAACGTCCTGACTTTC. Full variable domain (outside the CDR3, taken from reference TRBV27 and TRBJ2-6): EAQVTQNPRYLITVTGKKLTVTCSQNMNHEYMSWYRQDPGLGLRQIYYSMNVEVTDKGDVPEGYKVSRKEKRNFPLILESPSPNQTSLYFCASRTRTGDSGANVLTFGAGSRLTVL.

This clone was detected once. The J gene is TRBJ2-2, the V gene TRBV9; TRBD2 agrees at 8 bases. Germline lookup yields CDR1 SGDLS and CDR2 YYNGEE. V lost 5 bases to trimming and J lost 0 bases; unmatched junction nucleotides: 6. The CDR3 spans 16 residues. CDR3 sequence (DNA): TGTGCCAGCAGTTGGCGGGGACTAGCGAACACCGGGGAGCTGTTTTTT. Translation: CASSWRGLANTGELFF.

CDR3 nucleotides: TGTGCCAGCAGTAGGACTCAATTTACCTACGAGCAGTACTTC. Translation gives CASSRTQFTYEQYF. The V gene is TRBV6-5, the J gene TRBJ2-7, with D tentatively TRBD2 (5 bases). The CDR3 sequence is 14 residues long. Germline loops: CDR1 MNHEY, CDR2 SVGAGI. The V end lost 5 bases, the J end lost 2 bases, and 13 bases lay between the germline ends.

The chain employs TRBV6-1 and TRBJ1-2; maybe TRBD1 (6 bases). Trimming stripped 2 bases from V and 8 bases from J, with 12 bases between. This CDR3 comprises 13 residues. Germline CDR1 and CDR2: MNHNS and SASEGT. The CDR3: CASSESPGVGYTF. Here the CDR3 DNA reads TGTGCCAGCAGTGAATCCCCAGGGGTCGGCTACACCTTC.

The chain has TRBV11-2 and TRBJ2-1; 7 positions agree with TRBD2. Losses at the gene ends were 3 bases for V and 9 bases for J; bases not matched to a gene: 2. This CDR3 has 12 amino acids. In germline, CDR1 is SGHAT, CDR2 FQNNGV. CDR3 residues: CASSFGRREQFF. For the CDR3, the DNA is TGTGCCAGCAGCTTCGGGAGGCGTGAGCAGTTCTTC.

J is TRBJ2-7 and V is TRBV30, with 9 bases aligning to TRBD1. This CDR3 is built from 12 residues. Trimming cost V 5 bases and J 1 base; bases outside gene matches: 0. Germline CDR1 and CDR2: GTSNPN and SVGIG (reference sequence). As DNA, the CDR3 is TGTGCCTGGGGACAGGGGTCCTACGAGCAGTACTTC. Translation gives CAWGQGSYEQYF.

The rearrangement uses TRBV9 and TRBJ1-1; tentatively, D is TRBD1 (5 bases). The germline CDR1 and CDR2 sequences are SGDLS and YYNGEE. The length of the CDR3 is 14 residues. V lost 4 bases, J lost 1 base, and 11 bases lay in between. Here the CDR3 DNA reads TGTGCCAGCAGCCCAGGACACCAGAACACTGAAGCTTTCTTT. This encodes CASSPGHQNTEAFF.

CDR3 region: CASRGQLFEKLFF. DNA for the CDR3: TGTGCCAGCAGAGGACAGCTATTTGAAAAACTGTTTTTT. The chain is built from TRBV2 and TRBJ1-4; tentatively, D is TRBD1 (6 bases). CDR1 is SNHLY, CDR2 FYNNEI, per germline. CDR3 size: 13 residues. Trimming cost V 6 bases and J 7 bases, with 12 bases left between them.

This rearrangement joins TRBV19 to TRBJ2-1; 9 bases are shared with TRBD2. Germline trimming cut 4 bases from V and 5 bases from J; bases unmatched to any gene: 6. The germline CDR1 and CDR2 sequences are LNHDA and SQIVND (reference sequence). This CDR3 is 15 amino acids long. The DNA of the CDR3 is TGTGCCAGTAGTAGGAGCGGGGGGTCCCACAATGAGCAGTTCTTC. This sequence encodes CASSRSGGSHNEQFF. The full variable domain, rest sourced from reference TRBV19 and TRBJ2-1, is DGGITQSPKYLFRKEGQNVTLSCEQNLNHDAMYWYRQDPGQGLRLIYYSQIVNDFQKGDIAEGYSVSREKKESFPLTVTSAQKNPTAFYLCASSRSGGSHNEQFFGPGTRLTVL.

The chain is built from TRBV5-5 and TRBJ1-3; D possibly corresponds to TRBD1 (6 bases). Germline CDR1 is SGHKS and CDR2 is YYEKEE (reference sequence). V was pared by 4 bases and J by 3 bases, with 17 bases between. This CDR3 is built from 16 residues. This chain's CDR3 is CASSPTSGVGGNTIYF. DNA for the CDR3: TGTGCCAGCAGCCCGACCTCAGGGGTTGGTGGAAACACCATATATTTT.

DNA of the CDR3: TGCGCCAGCAGCTTGCTGGACAGGGTCGGGTCCACTGAAGCTTTCTTT. The encoded protein is CASSLLDRVGSTEAFF. The chain employs TRBV5-1 and TRBJ1-1, with TRBD1 matching over 8 bases. Germline V CDR1 and CDR2: SGHRS, YFSETQ. V shed 1 base and J 4 bases; nucleotides not matched to a gene: 9. The CDR3 has 16 amino acids.

This chain connects TRBV2 to TRBJ2-1; 8 nucleotides line up with TRBD1. Germline lookup yields CDR1 SNHLY and CDR2 FYNNEI. V shed 10 bases and J 2 bases; nucleotides not matched to a gene: 10. This CDR3 contains 15 residues. The CDR3 here is CANRRQGSTYNEQFF. CDR3 coding DNA: TGTGCCAACCGACGACAGGGGTCGACCTACAATGAGCAGTTCTTC.

This chain uses TRBV7-2 with TRBJ1-2; TRBD1 might be the D (6 bases). V was clipped by 2 bases and J by 4 bases, with 11 bases between them. CDR3 length: 14 amino acids. The germline gives CDR1 SGHTA, CDR2 FQGNSA. CDR3 region: CASSLSGQIYGYTF. For the CDR3, the DNA is TGTGCCAGCAGCTTATCTGGACAGATCTATGGCTACACCTTC.

This chain links TRBV29-1 with TRBJ1-3; D might be TRBD1 (5 bases). V was pared by 4 bases and J by 0 bases, with 10 bases between. The CDR3 length is 14 residues. Germline assignment: CDR1 SQVTM and CDR2 ANQGSEA. The CDR3 DNA reads as TGCAGCGTTGCCGGGGGAGGCTCTGGAAACACCATATATTTT. Translation gives CSVAGGGSGNTIYF.

In this sample, this clone turned up a few times. V usage is TRBV7-3 and J usage is TRBJ2-2; no firm D call. There are 13 residues in the CDR3. Trimming removed 6 bases at V and 6 bases at J, with 11 bases between. Germline V gives CDR1 SGHTA, CDR2 FQGTGA. CDR3 in amino acids: CASSRSVSGELFF. CDR3 DNA: TGTGCCAGCAGTAGATCTGTCTCCGGGGAGCTGTTTTTT.

This clone came up once. V gene TRBV19 combines with J gene TRBJ1-3; 7 positions match TRBD1. This CDR3 is built from 15 residues. Germline CDR1 reads LNHDA; CDR2 reads SQIVND (reference sequence). J gave up 1 base and V 6 bases, and 6 bases lay outside the gene matches. CDR3 nucleotides: TGTGCCAGTAGGAGTGACAGGGTTTCTGGAAACACCATATATTTT. Translated: CASRSDRVSGNTIYF.

The genes are TRBV5-1 and TRBJ1-4, with a tentative D call TRBD1 (5 bases). Trimming removed 2 bases from V and 4 bases from J, with 9 bases in between. CDR3 length: 14 amino acids. In germline, CDR1 is SGHRS, CDR2 YFSETQ. CDR3 coding DNA: TGCGCCAGCAGCTTTAGACAGAATAATGAAAAACTGTTTTTT. It translates to CASSFRQNNEKLFF.

The gene calls are TRBV7-3 and TRBJ2-7; TRBD1 matches at 9 bases. Per the germline V gene, CDR1 is SGHTA and CDR2 is FQGTGA. With 3 bases clipped from V and 6 bases from J, the junction kept 3 bases outside the gene matches. The CDR3 contains 13 residues. CDR3 DNA sequence: TGTGCCAGCAGCTTGGGGACAGGGACCGAGCAGTACTTC. Its translation is CASSLGTGTEQYF.

In its sample, this clone was seen a few times. V is TRBV6-5 and J is TRBJ1-2; D call uncertain. V was pared by 6 bases and J by 4 bases, with 18 bases between. From germline, CDR1 is MNHEY and CDR2 SVGAGI. This CDR3 region has 15 residues. CDR3 sequence: CASRSGARTSYGYTF. CDR3 DNA sequence: TGTGCCAGCAGGTCGGGCGCCCGGACTTCCTATGGCTACACCTTC.

The CDR3 sequence is CASSVKGGQGNNQPQHF. The CDR3 coding sequence is TGTGCCAGTAGTGTTAAGGGAGGACAGGGAAACAATCAGCCCCAGCATTTT. The rearrangement uses TRBV19 and TRBJ1-5, with 8 bases aligning to TRBD1. Per germline, CDR1 LNHDA and CDR2 SQIVND (reference sequence). The CDR3 spans 17 residues. Unmatched junction bases numbered 12, after V lost 5 bases and J lost 3 bases.

This sequence joins TRBV6-5 and TRBJ2-7, with 8 bases that match TRBD1. The CDR3 runs to 15 residues. CDR1 is MNHEY, CDR2 SVGAGI, per germline. Unmatched junction bases numbered 4, after V lost 0 bases and J lost 3 bases. The CDR3 loop reads CASSYSTGAFYEQYF. CDR3 DNA sequence: TGTGCCAGCAGTTACTCGACAGGGGCTTTCTACGAGCAGTACTTC.

The V gene is TRBV19, the J gene TRBJ1-5; 8 bases fit TRBD1. The CDR3 is 16 amino acids. V gave up 3 bases and J gave up 0 bases; unmatched junction bases: 4. Germline loops: CDR1 LNHDA, CDR2 SQIVND (reference sequence). The DNA of the CDR3 is TGTGCCAGTAGTATCGGGACAGGACATAGCAATCAGCCCCAGCATTTT. Protein product: CASSIGTGHSNQPQHF. The whole variable domain, remainder taken from reference TRBV19 and TRBJ1-5, is DGGITQSPKYLFRKEGQNVTLSCEQNLNHDAMYWYRQDPGQGLRLIYYSQIVNDFQKGDIAEGYSVSREKKESFPLTVTSAQKNPTAFYLCASSIGTGHSNQPQHFGDGTRLSIL.